The subject of this entry is one T cell receptor (beta chain). Its target is not known. This sample was included in a study of beta chain features in type 1 diabetes. Points from the study as a whole: People with Type 1 diabetes carried modestly yet significantly shorter TCRB CDR3s in all four CD4+ subsets.

The authors reverse transcribed all of the isolated RNA, so sequencing captured expressed TCRB transcripts. Only in-frame clones appear in the TCRdb table, and some are missing; sequencing was by immunoSEQ multiplex PCR. The sample records 640,000 or so clones, around an eighth being singletons. Germline V gene sequence: CDR1 SGHRS, CDR2 YFSETQ. The CDR3 is 15 residues long. V was pared by 5 bases and J by 0 bases, with 13 bases between. The chain recombines TRBV5-1 with TRBJ2-3; D remains ambiguous. The specimen sequenced was naive CD4+ T cells from blood. This receptor was identified in a man aged 18 to 30 with type 1 diabetes. The chain's CDR3 is CASSLLGDSTDTQYF. Written as DNA, the CDR3 is TGCGCCAGCAGTCTCCTAGGCGATAGCACAGATACGCAGTATTTT.